Shown below are 12 T cell receptor beta chains from a single sample sequenced in a study of T cell repertoires in cytomegalovirus infection. TCRdb re-called the reads with MiXCR, one entry per CDR3 protein. In the table there are 120,000 to 150,000 distinct CDR3 sequences, about 6.3% of which are singletons. The sequenced material came from PBMCs. Receptors were obtained from a human donor in good health (CMV status not recorded). Some clones in this sample may be carry-over from other donors' samples.

At least ten counts were recorded for this clonotype. The rearrangement links TRBV7-2 to TRBJ1-1; a possible D gene is TRBD1 (6 bases). With 4 bases removed from V and 5 bases from J, the gap between germline ends came to 17 bases. This CDR3 contains 15 residues. Germline V gene data show CDR1 as SGHTA and CDR2 as FQGNSA. CDR3 sequence reads: CASSSPNREGTEAFF. In DNA form, the CDR3 reads TGTGCCAGCAGCTCCCCTAACAGGGAAGGAACTGAAGCTTTCTTT.

This chain links TRBV9 with TRBJ2-1, with 11 bases aligning to TRBD2. This CDR3 region has 17 residues. V lost 0 bases to trimming and J lost 8 bases; unmatched junction nucleotides: 10. Germline loops: CDR1 SGDLS, CDR2 YYNGEE. CDR3 sequence reads: CASSVDPSGGIVDEQFF. CDR3 sequence (DNA): TGTGCCAGCAGCGTAGATCCTAGCGGGGGGATTGTGGATGAGCAGTTCTTC.

At least ten counts were recorded for this clonotype. The chain uses TRBV7-9 and TRBJ2-5, with unresolved D. Germline V gives CDR1 SEHNR, CDR2 FQNEAQ (reference sequence). The CDR3 loop spans 14 amino acids. V was pared by 5 bases and J by 5 bases, with 15 bases between. The CDR3: CASSDIRVGETQYF. The CDR3 DNA reads as TGTGCCAGCAGCGACATACGGGTCGGGGAGACCCAGTACTTC. Full variable domain (rest looked up from reference TRBV7-9 and TRBJ2-5): DTGVSQNPRHKITKRGQNVTFRCDPISEHNRLYWYRQTLGQGPEFLTYFQNEAQLEKSRLLSDRFSAERPKGSFSTLEIQRTEQGDSAMYLCASSDIRVGETQYFGPGTRLLVL.

This clonotype has ten or more counts. The V and J genes are TRBV10-2 and TRBJ1-5, with a possible D match to TRBD1 (5 bases). Germline CDR1 reads WSHSY; CDR2 reads SAAADI. This CDR3 is built from 14 residues. Trimming cost V 6 bases and J 11 bases, with 20 bases left between them. CDR3: CASSSGTPPRAQHF. The CDR3 DNA follows: TGCGCCAGCAGCAGCGGGACCCCCCCGAGGGCCCAGCATTTT.

In this sample, this clonotype turned up many times. The V call is TRBV12-3 or TRBV12-4, the J call TRBJ2-3, with D unresolved. Trimming took 5 bases from V and 5 from J, leaving 14 bases between them. This CDR3 comprises 14 residues. The CDR3 sequence: CASSTGPQGDTQYF. CDR3 nucleotide sequence: TGTGCCAGCAGTACCGGGCCCCAAGGAGATACGCAGTATTTT.

In this sample, this clonotype turned up many times. This sequence joins TRBV12-3 or TRBV12-4 and TRBJ2-2; the match to TRBD2 covers 10 bases. V was pared by 3 bases and J by 2 bases, with 6 bases of the junction left unmatched. There are 17 residues in the CDR3. CDR3 coding DNA: TGTGCCAGCAGTTTCTTGGCTAGCGGGGGAAACACCGGGGAGCTGTTTTTT. Its protein product is CASSFLASGGNTGELFF.

The chain couples TRBV2 to TRBJ1-4, with D perhaps matching TRBD1 (5 bases). Trimming stripped 3 bases from V and 7 bases from J, with 12 bases between. There are 14 residues in the CDR3. CDR1 is SNHLY, CDR2 FYNNEI, per germline. The CDR3 DNA sequence: TGTGCCAGCAGTGAGGGCAGGGTATTTGAAAAACTGTTTTTT. Its translation is CASSEGRVFEKLFF.

In its sample, this clonotype was seen many times. CDR3 DNA sequence: TGCAGTGCTATGTCGGTCGGGGGCGGAAAGCAGTACTTC. It is translated as CSAMSVGGGKQYF. The chain has TRBV20-1 and TRBJ2-7; D possibly uses TRBD1 or TRBD2 (6 bases each). The V gene lost 4 bases and the J gene lost 8 bases, with 18 bases spanning the gap. The CDR3 is 13 residues long. Germline CDR1 DFQATT, CDR2 SNEGSKA (reference sequence).

Ten or more counts support this clonotype. The genes are TRBV19 and TRBJ1-1; tentatively, D is TRBD1 (6 bases). The germline gives CDR1 LNHDA, CDR2 SQIVND (reference sequence). V lost 5 bases and J 5 bases, leaving 15 bases between the germline ends. The CDR3 has 14 amino acids. This CDR3 is CASSPGQLGTEAFF. The DNA for the CDR3 is TGTGCCAGTAGTCCCGGACAGTTGGGGACTGAAGCTTTCTTT.

The chain employs TRBV5-4 and TRBJ1-6; no reliable D call. The CDR3 loop spans 13 amino acids. Germline lookup yields CDR1 SGHNT and CDR2 YYREEE (reference sequence). V was shortened by 4 bases and J by 8 bases, with 10 bases between the two germline ends. This CDR3 is CASSLGRHSPLHF. The CDR3 DNA is TGTGCCAGCAGCCTTGGGAGGCATTCACCCCTCCACTTT. Together with reference TRBV5-4 and TRBJ1-6, the CDR3 gives the full variable domain: ETGVTQSPTHLIKTRGQQVTLRCSSQSGHNTVSWYQQALGQGPQFIFQYYREEENGRGNFPPRFSGLQFPNYSSELNVNALELDDSALYLCASSLGRHSPLHFGNGTRLTVT.

Many counts were recorded for this clonotype. The rearrangement links TRBV7-2 to TRBJ2-1; the match to TRBD2 covers 7 bases. The ends lost 5 bases at V and 6 bases at J; junction bases unmatched: 10. This CDR3 spans 15 amino acids. The germline V gene encodes CDR1 SGHTA and CDR2 FQGNSA. DNA for the CDR3: TGTGCCAGCAGCCCCGCGGGAGCGCGAGGCAATGAGCAGTTCTTC. Translation: CASSPAGARGNEQFF.

V is TRBV7-9 and J is TRBJ1-2, with TRBD1 identical over 9 bases. This CDR3 has 15 residues. J was trimmed by 2 bases and V by 5 bases; bases with no gene match: 6. The germline gives CDR1 SEHNR, CDR2 FQNEAQ (reference sequence). The CDR3 region is CASSRADRGNYGYTF. The CDR3 DNA follows: TGTGCCAGCAGCCGCGCGGACAGGGGAAACTATGGCTACACCTTC.